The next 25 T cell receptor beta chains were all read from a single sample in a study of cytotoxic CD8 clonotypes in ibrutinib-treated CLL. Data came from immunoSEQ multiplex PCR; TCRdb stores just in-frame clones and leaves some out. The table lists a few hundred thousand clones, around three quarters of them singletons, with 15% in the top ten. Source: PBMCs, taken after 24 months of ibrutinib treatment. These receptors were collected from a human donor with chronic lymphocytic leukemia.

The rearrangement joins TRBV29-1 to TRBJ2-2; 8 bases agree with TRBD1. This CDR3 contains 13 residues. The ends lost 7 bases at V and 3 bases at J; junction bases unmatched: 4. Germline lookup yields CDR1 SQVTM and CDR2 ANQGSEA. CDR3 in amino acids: CSANRGDTGELFF. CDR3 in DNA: TGCAGCGCAAACAGGGGGGACACCGGGGAGCTGTTTTTT.

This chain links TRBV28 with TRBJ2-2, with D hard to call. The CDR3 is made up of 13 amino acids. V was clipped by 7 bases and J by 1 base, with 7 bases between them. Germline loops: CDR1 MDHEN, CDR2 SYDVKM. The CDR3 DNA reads TGTGCCAGCATGTCACAGAACACCGGGGAGCTGTTTTTT. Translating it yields CASMSQNTGELFF.

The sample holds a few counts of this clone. The chain's CDR3 is CASSDKTGFPPDEQYF. The CDR3 region has the DNA TGTGCCAGCAGTGATAAAACAGGGTTCCCCCCCGACGAGCAGTACTTC. The chain employs TRBV5-4 and TRBJ2-7; possible D gene TRBD1, 6 bases. CDR1 is SGHNT, CDR2 YYREEE, per germline (reference sequence). Trimming removed 5 bases at V and 5 bases at J, with 23 bases between. This CDR3 is built from 16 residues.

CDR3: CATSRTGGGHTEAFF. The DNA of the CDR3 is TGTGCCACCAGCAGGACCGGCGGGGGCCACACTGAAGCTTTCTTT. The chain carries TRBV15 and TRBJ1-1, with D possibly TRBD1 on 6 matching bases. This CDR3 has 15 amino acids. V lost 3 bases, J lost 3 bases, and 14 bases lay in between. Looked up from germline, CDR1 is LNHNV and CDR2 is YYDKDF (reference sequence).

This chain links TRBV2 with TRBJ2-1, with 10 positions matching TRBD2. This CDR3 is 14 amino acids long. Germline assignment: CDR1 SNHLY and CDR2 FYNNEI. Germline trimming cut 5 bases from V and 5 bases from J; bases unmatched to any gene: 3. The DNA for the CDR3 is TGTGCCAGCAGTCCGGGACTAGCGAACAATGAGCAGTTCTTC. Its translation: CASSPGLANNEQFF. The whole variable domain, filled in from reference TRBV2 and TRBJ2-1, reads EPEVTQTPSHQVTQMGQEVILRCVPISNHLYFYWYRQILGQKVEFLVSFYNNEISEKSEIFDDQFSVERPDGSNFTLKIRSTKLEDSAMYFCASSPGLANNEQFFGPGTRLTVL.

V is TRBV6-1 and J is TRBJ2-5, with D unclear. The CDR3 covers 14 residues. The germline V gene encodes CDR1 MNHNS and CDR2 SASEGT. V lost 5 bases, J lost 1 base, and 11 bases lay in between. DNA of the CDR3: TGTGCCAGCAGTCCACAGACATCCCAAGAGACCCAGTACTTC. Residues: CASSPQTSQETQYF.

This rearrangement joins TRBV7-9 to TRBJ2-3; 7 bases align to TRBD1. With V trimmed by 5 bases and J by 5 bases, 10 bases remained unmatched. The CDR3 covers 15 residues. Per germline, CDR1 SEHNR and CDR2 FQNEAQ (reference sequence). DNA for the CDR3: TGTGCCAGCAGCGTACTACAGGGGTTCGAAGATACGCAGTATTTT. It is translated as CASSVLQGFEDTQYF.

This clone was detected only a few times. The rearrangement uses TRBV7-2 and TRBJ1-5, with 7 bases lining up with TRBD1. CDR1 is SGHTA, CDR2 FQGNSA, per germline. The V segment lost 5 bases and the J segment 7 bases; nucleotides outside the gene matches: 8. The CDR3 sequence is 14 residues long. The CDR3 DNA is TGTGCCAGCAGCAAAGGGGGCCCTGGGCAGCCCCAGCATTTT. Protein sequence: CASSKGGPGQPQHF.

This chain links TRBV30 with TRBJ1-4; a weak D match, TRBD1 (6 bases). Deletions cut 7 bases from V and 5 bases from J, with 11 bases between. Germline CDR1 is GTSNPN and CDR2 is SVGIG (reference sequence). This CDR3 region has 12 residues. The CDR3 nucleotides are TGTGCCTCTCAAGGGGGAAATGAAAAACTGTTTTTT. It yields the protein CASQGGNEKLFF.

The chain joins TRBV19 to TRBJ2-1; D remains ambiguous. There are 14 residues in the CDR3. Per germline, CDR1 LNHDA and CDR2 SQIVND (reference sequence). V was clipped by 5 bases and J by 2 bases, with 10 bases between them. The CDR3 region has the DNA TGTGCCAGTAGTCCCCACGGAGCCTACAATGAGCAGTTCTTC. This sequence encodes CASSPHGAYNEQFF.

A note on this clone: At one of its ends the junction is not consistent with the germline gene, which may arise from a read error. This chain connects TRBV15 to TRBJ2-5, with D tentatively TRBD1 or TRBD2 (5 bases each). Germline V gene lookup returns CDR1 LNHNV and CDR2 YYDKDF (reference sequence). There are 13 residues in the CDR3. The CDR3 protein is CATGRGWGETQYF. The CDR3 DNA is TGTGCCACCGGCAGAGGGTGGGGGGAGACCCAGTACTTC.

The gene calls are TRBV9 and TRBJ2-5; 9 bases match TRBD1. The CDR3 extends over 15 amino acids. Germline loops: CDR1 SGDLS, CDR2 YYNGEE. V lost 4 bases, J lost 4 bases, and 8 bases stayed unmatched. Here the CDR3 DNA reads TGTGCCAGCAGCCTAGGACAGGGGAAAAGAGAGACCCAGTACTTC. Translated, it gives CASSLGQGKRETQYF.

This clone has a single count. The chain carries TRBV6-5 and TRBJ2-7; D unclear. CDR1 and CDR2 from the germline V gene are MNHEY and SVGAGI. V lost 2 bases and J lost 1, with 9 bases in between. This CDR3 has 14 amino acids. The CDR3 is CASSYRPNSYEQYF. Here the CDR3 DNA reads TGTGCCAGCAGTTACCGCCCAAATTCCTACGAGCAGTACTTC.

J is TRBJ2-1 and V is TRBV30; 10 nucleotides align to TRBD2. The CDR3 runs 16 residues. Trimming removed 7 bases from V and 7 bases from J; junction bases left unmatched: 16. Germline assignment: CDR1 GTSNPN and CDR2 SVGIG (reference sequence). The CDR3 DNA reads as TGTGCCTCCTCAGGGGGCAGGCTAGCGGGAGAAAATGAGCAGTTCTTC. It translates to CASSGGRLAGENEQFF.

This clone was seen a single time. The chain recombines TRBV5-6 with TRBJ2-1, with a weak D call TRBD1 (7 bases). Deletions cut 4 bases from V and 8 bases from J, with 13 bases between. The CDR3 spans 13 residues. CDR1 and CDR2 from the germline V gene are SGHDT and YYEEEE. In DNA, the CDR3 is TGTGCCAGCAGCGGTCAGGGGGGCCATGAGCAGTTCTTC. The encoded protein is CASSGQGGHEQFF.

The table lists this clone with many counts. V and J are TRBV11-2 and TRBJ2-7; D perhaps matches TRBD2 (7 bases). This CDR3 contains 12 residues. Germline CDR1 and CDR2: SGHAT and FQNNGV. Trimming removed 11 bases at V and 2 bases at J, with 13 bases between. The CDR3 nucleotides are TGTGCCTCGGGGGGCGTCACCTACGAGCAGTACTTC. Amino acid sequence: CASGGVTYEQYF.

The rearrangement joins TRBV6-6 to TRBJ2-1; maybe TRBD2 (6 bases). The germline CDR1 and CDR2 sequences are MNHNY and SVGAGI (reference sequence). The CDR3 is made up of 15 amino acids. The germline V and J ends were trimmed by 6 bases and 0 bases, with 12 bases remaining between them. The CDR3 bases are TGTGCCAGCAGCCACACAGCGGGCTCCTACAATGAGCAGTTCTTC. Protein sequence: CASSHTAGSYNEQFF.

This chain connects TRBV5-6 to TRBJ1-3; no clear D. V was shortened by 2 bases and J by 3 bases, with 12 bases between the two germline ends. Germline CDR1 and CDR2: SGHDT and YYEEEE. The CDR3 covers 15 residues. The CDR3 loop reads CASSFTEVDGNTIYF. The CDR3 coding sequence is TGTGCCAGCAGCTTTACGGAGGTCGATGGAAACACCATATATTTT.

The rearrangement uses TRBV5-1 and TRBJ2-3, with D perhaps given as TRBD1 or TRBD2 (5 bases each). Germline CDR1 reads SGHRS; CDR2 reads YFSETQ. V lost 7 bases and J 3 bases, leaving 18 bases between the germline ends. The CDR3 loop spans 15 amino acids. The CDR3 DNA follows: TGCGCCAGCGAGGTCGGGACCACCGGGACAGATACGCAGTATTTT. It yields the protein CASEVGTTGTDTQYF.

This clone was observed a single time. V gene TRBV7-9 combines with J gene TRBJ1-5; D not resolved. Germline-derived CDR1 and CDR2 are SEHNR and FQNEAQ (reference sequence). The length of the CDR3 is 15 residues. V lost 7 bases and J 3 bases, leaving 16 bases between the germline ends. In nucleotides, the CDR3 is TGTGCCAGCACCACGGGTGGCGGCAACAATCAGCCCCAGCATTTT. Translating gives CASTTGGGNNQPQHF.

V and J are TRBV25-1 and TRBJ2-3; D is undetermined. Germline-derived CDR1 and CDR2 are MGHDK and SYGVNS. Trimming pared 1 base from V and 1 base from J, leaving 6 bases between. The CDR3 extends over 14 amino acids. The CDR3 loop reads CASSEFARTDTQYF. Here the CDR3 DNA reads TGTGCCAGCAGTGAATTCGCACGCACAGATACGCAGTATTTT.

This CDR3 reads CASSQTGNNEQFF. In DNA, the CDR3 is TGCGCCAGCAGTCAAACAGGAAACAATGAGCAGTTCTTC. V usage is TRBV5-1 and J usage is TRBJ2-1; tentative D call: TRBD1 (5 bases). Trimming took off 5 bases at V and 5 bases at J, with 11 bases between the two ends. The CDR3 is 13 residues long. Per germline, CDR1 SGHRS and CDR2 YFSETQ.

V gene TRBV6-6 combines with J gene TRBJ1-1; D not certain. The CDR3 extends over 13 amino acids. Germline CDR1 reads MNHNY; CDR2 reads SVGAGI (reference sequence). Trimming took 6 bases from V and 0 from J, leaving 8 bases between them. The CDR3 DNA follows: TGTGCCAGCAGCGGCGGGGTGAACACTGAAGCTTTCTTT. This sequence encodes CASSGGVNTEAFF.

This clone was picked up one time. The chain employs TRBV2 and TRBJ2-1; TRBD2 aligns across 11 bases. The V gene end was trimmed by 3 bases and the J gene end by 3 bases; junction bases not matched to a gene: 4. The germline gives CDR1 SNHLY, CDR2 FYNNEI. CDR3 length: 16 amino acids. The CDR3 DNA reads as TGTGCCAGCAGTGAGACTAGCGGGACGAGCTACAATGAGCAGTTCTTC. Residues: CASSETSGTSYNEQFF.

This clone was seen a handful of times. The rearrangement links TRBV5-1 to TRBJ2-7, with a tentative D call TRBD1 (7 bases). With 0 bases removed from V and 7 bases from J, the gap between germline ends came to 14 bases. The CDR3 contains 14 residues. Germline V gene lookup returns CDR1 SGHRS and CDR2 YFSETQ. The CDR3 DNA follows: TGCGCCAGCAGCTTGGGGACAGGCCTAGCGGAGCAGTACTTC. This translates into CASSLGTGLAEQYF. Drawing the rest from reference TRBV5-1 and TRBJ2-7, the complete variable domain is KAGVTQTPRYLIKTRGQQVTLSCSPISGHRSVSWYQQTPGQGLQFLFEYFSETQRNKGNFPGRFSGRQFSNSRSEMNVSTLELGDSALYLCASSLGTGLAEQYFGPGTRLTVT.